This T cell receptor (beta chain) was documented in a study of T-cell memory formation after mild COVID-19. Overall study results and limits: Confirmation of SARS-CoV-2 specificity was lacking for second-wave clones peaking day 37. Among contracting clones, CD4+ were mainly CM/EM and CD8+ enriched in EMRA. There was a balanced CD4/CD8 profile in clones contracting day 15 to 85, and later expanders leaned CD4+.

Employing constant-segment primers, 5'RACE generated TCR alpha and TCR beta cDNA libraries bearing sample barcodes and UMIs. TCRdb ran MiXCR on the 5' RACE reads and lists one entry per CDR3 protein. The sample contains 350,000 to 500,000 distinct CDR3 sequences, about a quarter of which appear only once. The CDR3 is made up of 13 amino acids. The V and J ends lost 8 bases and 4 bases, in that order; junction bases with no gene match: 3. Comments on this clonotype: What it binds is not known.

V is TRBV12-3 or TRBV12-4 and J is TRBJ2-2, with TRBD2 matching over 8 bases. The sequencing input was PBMCs or a T cell subset sorted from them (not recorded which). This TCR was sampled from an adult woman who had mild COVID-19 (a few samples of this study predate the infection). Cell type and time point are not known. DNA of the CDR3: TGTGCCAGCGGACGGGGGGGCACCGGGGAGCTGTTTTTT. It encodes CASGRGGTGELFF.